These 17 T cell receptor beta chains were all obtained from the same sample, sequenced in a study of blood T cell repertoires in COVID-19. TCRdb's copy holds only in-frame clones and misses some; the assay was immunoSEQ multiplex PCR. Here the sample spans 150,000 to 200,000 clones, 89% being singletons. The sample taken for sequencing was peripheral blood. The origin of the receptors is a man in his late teens or twenties who had recovered from COVID-19.

The chain links TRBV6-5 to TRBJ2-7; D perhaps matches TRBD1 (5 bases). Trimming left V 7 bases short and J 1 base short, with 14 bases between. The germline CDR1 and CDR2 sequences are MNHEY and SVGAGI. The CDR3 is 14 residues long. CDR3 sequence (DNA): TGTGCCAGCACCCTCCAGACAGTTTCCTACGAGCAGTACTTC. As protein: CASTLQTVSYEQYF.

The chain carries TRBV4-3 and TRBJ2-2, with 7 bases lining up with TRBD2. The V gene end was trimmed by 0 bases and the J gene end by 1 base; junction bases not matched to a gene: 11. Germline values: CDR1 LGHNA, CDR2 YSLEER. The CDR3 is 19 amino acids. CDR3 bases: TGCGCCAGCAGCCAAGATATCAGTACGGGAGGTCAGAACACCGGGGAGCTGTTTTTT. It yields the protein CASSQDISTGGQNTGELFF.

The gene calls are TRBV28 and TRBJ2-2, with a weak D call TRBD1 (6 bases). This CDR3 has 15 residues. Germline V gene sequence: CDR1 MDHEN, CDR2 SYDVKM. V was clipped by 8 bases and J by 0 bases, with 13 bases between them. CDR3 nucleotide sequence: TGTGCCAGCGGAACCGGGACATCGAACACCGGGGAGCTGTTTTTT. This codes for CASGTGTSNTGELFF. Full variable domain (remainder filled in from reference TRBV28 and TRBJ2-2): DVKVTQSSRYLVKRTGEKVFLECVQDMDHENMFWYRQDPGLGLRLIYFSYDVKMKEKGDIPEGYSVSREKKERFSLILESASTNQTSMYLCASGTGTSNTGELFFGEGSRLTVL.

The chain combines TRBV28 with TRBJ1-6; TRBD1 aligns across 7 bases. This CDR3 is built from 14 residues. With 6 bases clipped from V and 7 bases from J, the junction kept 6 bases outside the gene matches. The germline V gene has CDR1 MDHEN and CDR2 SYDVKM. CDR3 nucleotide sequence: TGTGCCAGCAGGGCGGGACAGACGAATTCACCCCTCCACTTT. Translated, it gives CASRAGQTNSPLHF. Supplemented by reference TRBV28 and TRBJ1-6, the full variable domain reads DVKVTQSSRYLVKRTGEKVFLECVQDMDHENMFWYRQDPGLGLRLIYFSYDVKMKEKGDIPEGYSVSREKKERFSLILESASTNQTSMYLCASRAGQTNSPLHFGNGTRLTVT.

The J gene is TRBJ2-1, the V gene TRBV2; 8 nucleotides line up with TRBD2. Germline V CDR1 and CDR2: SNHLY, FYNNEI. CDR3 length equals 16 residues. Trimming at V came to 8 bases and at J to 2 bases, leaving 11 bases not matched to a gene. CDR3 nucleotide sequence: TGTGCCAGCTCCGGGGGGGAAGACGGAACCTACAATGAGCAGTTCTTC. Encoded protein: CASSGGEDGTYNEQFF.

The rearrangement joins TRBV7-2 to TRBJ1-4; 11 bases are shared with TRBD1. This CDR3 region has 14 residues. Germline V gives CDR1 SGHTA, CDR2 FQGNSA. The ends lost 5 bases at V and 7 bases at J; junction bases unmatched: 3. For the CDR3, the DNA is TGTGCCAGCAGCCGGGGGACAGGGGGTGAAAAACTGTTTTTT. The encoded protein is CASSRGTGGEKLFF.

The chain recombines TRBV5-1 with TRBJ1-4; no definite D call. The CDR3 spans 13 residues. V was clipped by 0 bases and J by 5 bases, with 5 bases between them. From germline, CDR1 is SGHRS and CDR2 YFSETQ. The CDR3 sequence is CASSLDGNEKLFF. The DNA for the CDR3 is TGCGCCAGCAGCTTGGACGGGAATGAAAAACTGTTTTTT.

V and J are TRBV11-3 and TRBJ2-1, with 7 positions matching TRBD1. CDR3 length: 15 amino acids. With V trimmed by 1 base and J by 3 bases, 3 bases remained unmatched. CDR1 and CDR2 from the germline V gene are SGHNT and YENEEA. The CDR3 protein is CASSLGQGSYNEQFF. The CDR3 nucleotides are TGTGCCAGCAGCTTAGGACAGGGTAGCTACAATGAGCAGTTCTTC.

This clone has just a few counts. The chain uses TRBV13 and TRBJ2-2, with 7 bases matching TRBD1. V was clipped by 2 bases and J by 1 base; unmatched bases: 1. CDR1 is PRHDT, CDR2 FYEKMQ, per germline (reference sequence). The CDR3 length is 15 residues. As DNA, the CDR3 is TGTGCCAGCAGCTTACGACAGGGGAACACCGGGGAGCTGTTTTTT. It yields the protein CASSLRQGNTGELFF.

This sequence joins TRBV1 and TRBJ2-7; the D call in the table, TRBD2, was not verified against the DNA. TRBV1 is a pseudogene. This CDR3 region has 13 residues. The CDR3 loop reads CTSSLREPYEQYF. CDR3 sequence (DNA): TGCACCAGCAGCTTGCGGGAGCCATACGAGCAGTACTTC.

The chain couples TRBV28 to TRBJ1-3, with D maybe TRBD1 (6 bases). The CDR3 sequence is 16 residues long. V lost 3 bases and J lost 1, with 13 bases in between. Germline V gene lookup returns CDR1 MDHEN and CDR2 SYDVKM. CDR3 region: CASSLPRGPSGNTIYF. CDR3 DNA sequence: TGTGCCAGCAGTTTGCCCAGGGGACCATCTGGAAACACCATATATTTT.

V is TRBV5-8 and J is TRBJ1-5, with 7 bases aligning to TRBD1. The J segment lost 7 bases and the V segment lost 2 bases, leaving 6 bases of the junction unmatched. Germline V CDR1 and CDR2: SGHTS, YDEGEE. The CDR3 consists of 14 residues. As DNA, the CDR3 is TGTGCCAGCAGCTTCGAACAGGGGTTACAGCCCCAGCATTTT. This translates into CASSFEQGLQPQHF.

The chain has TRBV28 and TRBJ1-3; TRBD1 aligns across 7 bases. The ends lost 8 bases at V and 1 base at J; junction bases unmatched: 5. Germline V gene lookup returns CDR1 MDHEN and CDR2 SYDVKM. The CDR3 is made up of 14 amino acids. CDR3 region: CASLGGGSGNTIYF. DNA for the CDR3: TGTGCCAGCCTAGGGGGCGGGTCTGGAAACACCATATATTTT.

This chain uses TRBV5-1 with TRBJ2-1; 8 positions agree with TRBD1. From germline, CDR1 is SGHRS and CDR2 YFSETQ. CDR3 length equals 16 residues. Losses at the gene ends were 0 bases for V and 4 bases for J; bases not matched to a gene: 6. CDR3 coding DNA: TGCGCCAGCAGCTTGGCCGCAGGGGGCCGGTACAATGAGCAGTTCTTC. This codes for CASSLAAGGRYNEQFF.

The genes are TRBV9 and TRBJ2-1; D not resolved. Trimming removed 3 bases from V and 10 bases from J, with 17 bases in between. Germline V CDR1 and CDR2: SGDLS, YYNGEE. CDR3 size: 14 residues. Here the CDR3 reads CASSGRGGAWEQFF. Here the CDR3 DNA reads TGTGCCAGCAGCGGGAGAGGCGGCGCGTGGGAGCAGTTCTTC.

This clone has a single count. The CDR3 region has the DNA TGTGCCAGCAGCTTAAGGGCGGTGGGAGGGACAGGAACCGGGGAGCTGTTTTTT. Translation gives CASSLRAVGGTGTGELFF. This chain uses TRBV7-3 with TRBJ2-2; tentative D call: TRBD1 (8 bases). Germline loops: CDR1 SGHTA, CDR2 FQGTGA. V lost 1 base, J lost 5 bases, and 20 bases lay in between. CDR3 length: 18 amino acids.

Written as DNA, the CDR3 is TGTGCCAGCAGTGACTCATCAGGACTAGCGGATTACAATGAGCAGTTCTTC. Residues: CASSDSSGLADYNEQFF. The rearrangement links TRBV6-4 to TRBJ2-1; 10 bases are a match to TRBD2. CDR3 length: 17 residues. Germline CDR1 is MRHNA and CDR2 is SNTAGT. The trim removed 0 bases at V and 4 bases at J, leaving 6 bases unmatched.